This TCR beta chain was recorded in a study of T cell responses to AZD1222 COVID-19 vaccine. Study-wide results and caveats: Clonal diversity was possibly underestimated, and white British individuals and females predominated among donors. Spike-specific TCR breadth and depth went up after people got two AZD1222 doses. Of spike-specific TCRs, nearly half reportedly target regions left unmutated in variants. Just 6 or 7 AZD1222 recipients were seropositive at baseline.

On this clone: Antigen unknown.

Germline CDR1 reads LGHDT; CDR2 reads YNNKEL (reference sequence). The CDR3 spans 18 residues. V shed 2 bases and J 1 base; nucleotides not matched to a gene: 9. Data came from immunoSEQ multiplex PCR; TCRdb stores just in-frame clones and leaves some out. Among approximately 89,000 clones listed, roughly 84% were seen once. The J gene is TRBJ2-3, the V gene TRBV3-1 (or the pseudogene TRBV3-2); 10 bases fit TRBD2. The sample was peripheral blood, taken 28 days after the second AZD1222 dose. This TCR came from an adult who received the AZD1222 COVID-19 vaccine. Here the CDR3 DNA reads TGTGCCAGCAGCCAATTAAGTCCCGGGACTAGCGGCACAGATACGCAGTATTTT. Encoded protein: CASSQLSPGTSGTDTQYF.